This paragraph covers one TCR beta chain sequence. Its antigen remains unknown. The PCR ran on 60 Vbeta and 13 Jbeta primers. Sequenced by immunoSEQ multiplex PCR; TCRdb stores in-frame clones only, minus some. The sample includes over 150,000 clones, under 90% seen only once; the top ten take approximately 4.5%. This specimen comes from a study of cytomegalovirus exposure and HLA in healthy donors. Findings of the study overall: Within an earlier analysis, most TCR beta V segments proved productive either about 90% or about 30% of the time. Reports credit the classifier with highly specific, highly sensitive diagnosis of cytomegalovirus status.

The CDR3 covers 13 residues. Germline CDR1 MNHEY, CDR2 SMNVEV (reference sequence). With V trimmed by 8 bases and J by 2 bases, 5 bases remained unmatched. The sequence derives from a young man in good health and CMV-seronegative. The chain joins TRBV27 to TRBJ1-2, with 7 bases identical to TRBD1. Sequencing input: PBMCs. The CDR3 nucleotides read TGTGCCAGCTCTACAGGGGAAAACTATGGCTACACCTTC. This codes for CASSTGENYGYTF.